The clone carrying this T cell receptor beta chain was found a few times. TCRdb called the RT-PCR reads again in MiXCR, with one record for every CDR3 protein. The repertoire holds 500,000 to 600,000 distinct CDR3 sequences, with 13% to 15% as singletons. This CDR3 comprises 15 residues. Germline loops: CDR1 SGHTA, CDR2 FQGNSA. The V end lost 1 base, the J end lost 7 bases, and 11 bases lay between the germline ends. This entry belongs to a study of response to subunit inactivated influenza vaccine. The chain uses TRBV7-2 and TRBJ1-6; D unresolved. Here the sequenced sample was PBMCs from blood, taken roughly 12 days after vaccination. The TCR sequence derives from a middle-aged man who received an inactivated influenza vaccine. In DNA form, the CDR3 reads TGTGCCAGCAGCTTAGGTTTCAGCGGGAATTCACCCCTCCACTTT. Protein sequence: CASSLGFSGNSPLHF. The whole variable domain, remainder taken from reference TRBV7-2 and TRBJ1-6, is GAGVSQSPSNKVTEKGKDVELRCDPISGHTALYWYRQSLGQGLEFLIYFQGNSAPDKSGLPSDRFSAERTGGSVSTLTIQRTQQEDSAVYLCASSLGFSGNSPLHFGNGTRLTVT.